What follows are 22 T cell receptor beta chains derived from one specimen sequenced in a study of T cells in Graves' hyperthyroidism and ophthalmopathy. RNA transcripts provided the source from which TCR beta CDR3 regions were amplified. Carried out on the TCR CDR3, a first-round RT-PCR used the HTBI primer set. TCRdb re-called the multiplex PCR reads with MiXCR, one entry per CDR3 protein. The sample contains around 600,000 distinct CDR3 sequences, 15% to 20% of which appear only once. The sequenced sample consisted of blood. The source of these receptors is a woman in her thirties or forties with Graves' ophthalmopathy.

The V gene is TRBV2, the J gene TRBJ1-3; 8 bases align to TRBD1. The trim removed 0 bases at V and 7 bases at J, leaving 17 bases unmatched. Germline V gene data show CDR1 as SNHLY and CDR2 as FYNNEI. This CDR3 has 19 residues. As DNA, the CDR3 is TGTGCCAGCAGTGAAGCGCTTCTTGGGGACAGGCGGCCGTGGAACACCATATATTTT. This gives the protein CASSEALLGDRRPWNTIYF.

This clonotype was seen a handful of times. This chain connects TRBV5-1 to TRBJ1-1; 9 bases are shared with TRBD1. The CDR3 spans 15 residues. The V segment lost 3 bases and the J segment 1 base; nucleotides outside the gene matches: 4. The germline V gene encodes CDR1 SGHRS and CDR2 YFSETQ. The CDR3 here is CASSSGTGKNTEAFF. The CDR3 DNA follows: TGCGCCAGCAGCTCCGGGACAGGGAAGAACACTGAAGCTTTCTTT.

This clonotype was recorded a few times. The chain is built from TRBV6-5 and TRBJ2-1, with 7 bases matching TRBD2. The CDR3 loop spans 16 amino acids. Germline-derived CDR1 and CDR2 are MNHEY and SVGAGI. The V gene end was trimmed by 2 bases and the J gene end by 4 bases; junction bases not matched to a gene: 8. The CDR3 is CASSYGGGDTYNEQFF. CDR3 coding DNA: TGTGCCAGCAGTTACGGGGGAGGGGATACTTACAATGAGCAGTTCTTC.

This clonotype has just a few counts. With a much larger clone just one base away, this may be a read error. This chain connects TRBV28 to TRBJ1-5; D possibly corresponds to TRBD1 (6 bases). CDR3 length equals 16 residues. Germline loops: CDR1 MDHEN, CDR2 SYDVKM. Here the CDR3 reads CAGSLITGTIIQPQHF. CDR3 nucleotide sequence: TGTGCCGGCAGCCTCATCACCGGGACAATCATTCAGCCCCAGCATTTT. The full variable domain, in which reference TRBV28 and TRBJ1-5 provide the parts outside the CDR3, is DVKVTQSSRYLVKRTGEKVFLECVQDMDHENMFWYRQDPGLGLRLIYFSYDVKMKEKGDIPEGYSVSREKKERFSLILESASTNQTSMYLCAGSLITGTIIQPQHFGDGTRLSIL.

This clonotype was counted many times. The CDR3 sequence: CAWSVRAAQSETQYF. DNA for the CDR3: TGTGCCTGGAGTGTAAGGGCCGCGCAGTCAGAGACCCAGTACTTC. The rearrangement uses TRBV30 and TRBJ2-5; unclear D gene. Germline V gives CDR1 GTSNPN, CDR2 SVGIG (reference sequence). V was pared by 0 bases and J by 4 bases, with 15 bases between. There are 15 residues in the CDR3.

This clonotype has a single count. The chain joins TRBV20-1 to TRBJ2-6; the D gene is possibly TRBD1 (6 bases). V lost 6 bases and J 2 bases, leaving 11 bases between the germline ends. Germline V lookup: CDR1 DFQATT, CDR2 SNEGSKA (reference sequence). CDR3 length: 14 residues. CDR3: CSARRQAGANVLTF. The CDR3 region has the DNA TGCAGTGCGAGGCGACAGGCTGGGGCCAACGTCCTGACTTTC.

As regards this clonotype: With a much larger clone just one base away, this may be a read error. The rearrangement joins TRBV5-4 to TRBJ2-5; the D is unclear. Germline V lookup: CDR1 SGHNT, CDR2 YYREEE (reference sequence). The CDR3 spans 11 residues. The CDR3 DNA follows: TGTGTCAGCACCCAGCAGGAGACCCAGTACTTC. Protein: CVSTQQETQYF.

The V gene is TRBV11-1, the J gene TRBJ2-1, with a tentative D call TRBD2 (6 bases). Germline V gives CDR1 SGHAT, CDR2 FQDESV (reference sequence). Trimming took 3 bases from V and 2 from J, leaving 8 bases between them. The CDR3 has 14 residues. The chain's CDR3 is CASSFGSTYNEQFF. The DNA of the CDR3 is TGTGCCAGCAGCTTCGGGAGCACCTACAATGAGCAGTTCTTC.

This chain uses TRBV30 with TRBJ1-5; D perhaps matches TRBD1 (5 bases). Deletions cut 5 bases from V and 2 bases from J, with 16 bases between. Germline lookup yields CDR1 GTSNPN and CDR2 SVGIG (reference sequence). This CDR3 region has 15 residues. The CDR3 nucleotides are TGTGCCTGGTCACCCCCAAGGGGCGGCAATCAGCCCCAGCATTTT. Residues: CAWSPPRGGNQPQHF.

V is TRBV3-1 and J is TRBJ2-7; either TRBD1 or TRBD2 may fit D (6 bases each). The CDR3 extends over 13 amino acids. Between the trimmed V and J ends, which lost 5 bases and 5 bases, there was a span of 13 bases. CDR1 and CDR2 (germline): LGHDT, YNNKEL (reference sequence). CDR3 in amino acids: CASSFGGPDEQYF. The CDR3 nucleotides are TGTGCCAGCAGCTTCGGGGGCCCGGACGAGCAGTACTTC.

This clonotype came up a few times. V is TRBV9 and J is TRBJ1-2; no clear D gene. Germline CDR1 is SGDLS and CDR2 is YYNGEE. CDR3 size: 14 residues. The V and J ends lost 4 bases and 4 bases respectively, with 14 bases between them. The CDR3 sequence: CASSPAPGRYGYTF. The CDR3 DNA follows: TGTGCCAGCAGCCCTGCTCCTGGGCGCTATGGCTACACCTTC.

This clonotype was recorded at least ten times. The J gene is TRBJ2-1, the V gene TRBV11-3; D possibly corresponds to TRBD2 (5 bases). CDR3 size: 16 residues. Trimming stripped 1 base from V and 3 bases from J, with 13 bases between. Germline V gene sequence: CDR1 SGHNT, CDR2 YENEEA. As DNA, the CDR3 is TGTGCCAGCAGCTTAGGAGGGCCTGCCAGCTACAATGAGCAGTTCTTC. Residues: CASSLGGPASYNEQFF.

This clonotype was seen at least ten times. The chain combines TRBV3-1 with TRBJ2-2, with D uncertain. The CDR3 has 17 amino acids. Trimming cost V 4 bases and J 0 bases, with 15 bases left between them. Per germline, CDR1 LGHDT and CDR2 YNNKEL (reference sequence). CDR3 protein: CASSPPTVGTNTGELFF. The CDR3 DNA follows: TGTGCCAGCAGCCCCCCAACGGTGGGGACGAACACCGGGGAGCTGTTTTTT.

This chain uses TRBV6-1 with TRBJ2-3; D not resolved. V was clipped by 6 bases and J by 0 bases, with 10 bases between them. Germline CDR1 MNHNS, CDR2 SASEGT. This CDR3 has 14 residues. CDR3 bases: TGTGCCAGCAGATCGACAAAAAGCACAGATACGCAGTATTTT. Its protein is CASRSTKSTDTQYF.

This clonotype was counted ten times or more. The genes are TRBV28 and TRBJ1-5, with no clear D. Germline V CDR1 and CDR2: MDHEN, SYDVKM. The V end lost 4 bases, the J end lost 5 bases, and 6 bases lay between the germline ends. The CDR3 is 12 residues long. The DNA for the CDR3 is TGTGCCAGCAGTTGGACCGATCAGCCCCAGCATTTT. Protein product: CASSWTDQPQHF.

This clonotype was observed many times. This chain links TRBV5-1 with TRBJ2-3; perhaps TRBD2 as D (6 bases). The V end lost 0 bases, the J end lost 3 bases, and 14 bases lay between the germline ends. CDR1 and CDR2 (germline): SGHRS, YFSETQ. CDR3 length: 16 residues. The chain's CDR3 is CASSLAPDGRTDTQYF. The CDR3 nucleotides are TGCGCCAGCAGCTTGGCCCCGGACGGGAGAACAGATACGCAGTATTTT.

The rearrangement uses TRBV10-3 and TRBJ2-5, with D tentatively TRBD2 (5 bases). Trimming stripped 3 bases from V and 14 bases from J, with 19 bases between. This CDR3 has 13 amino acids. The germline CDR1 and CDR2 sequences are ENHRY and SYGVKD. The CDR3 DNA sequence: TGTGCCATCAGTGAAATCCAAGGGCTAGCCCCTTACTTC. Amino acids: CAISEIQGLAPYF.

This clonotype was seen many times. This chain joins TRBV20-1 and TRBJ1-1; weak D call: TRBD1 (6 bases). The V end lost 4 bases, the J end lost 1 base, and 10 bases lay between the germline ends. This CDR3 region has 13 residues. Germline CDR1 reads DFQATT; CDR2 reads SNEGSKA (reference sequence). The CDR3 sequence: CSANRQENTEAFF. The CDR3 coding sequence is TGCAGTGCTAACCGACAGGAGAACACTGAAGCTTTCTTT.

CDR3 nucleotide sequence: TGTGCCAGCAACCCCCGGGGGGCTCTTAACTATGGCTACACCTTC. Its protein is CASNPRGALNYGYTF. This rearrangement joins TRBV12-3 or TRBV12-4 to TRBJ1-2, with TRBD1 as a possible D gene (6 bases). The CDR3 contains 15 residues. Trimming removed 7 bases from V and 1 base from J, with 16 bases in between.

The rearrangement uses TRBV10-1 and TRBJ1-5, with D uncertain. The CDR3 contains 13 residues. Trimming pared 6 bases from V and 2 bases from J, leaving 8 bases between. CDR1 WNHNN and CDR2 SYGVQD come from the germline V gene (reference sequence). CDR3 sequence: CASRVNGNQPQHF. DNA of the CDR3: TGCGCCAGCAGGGTTAATGGCAATCAGCCCCAGCATTTT.

The chain carries TRBV10-3 and TRBJ2-2; D tentatively reads TRBD1 or TRBD2 (6 bases each). V was pared by 10 bases and J by 2 bases, with 14 bases between. Germline CDR1 ENHRY, CDR2 SYGVKD. This CDR3 is 14 amino acids long. DNA for the CDR3: TGTGCCACCAGCCCCGGGGGCAACACCGGGGAGCTGTTTTTT. Translated: CATSPGGNTGELFF.

This clonotype was counted a few times. The gene calls are TRBV7-2 and TRBJ2-1, with 9 nucleotides matching TRBD1. After removal of 1 base from V and 7 bases from J, the junction contained 8 bases not matched to a gene. This CDR3 has 16 amino acids. Germline lookup yields CDR1 SGHTA and CDR2 FQGNSA. CDR3 in amino acids: CASSLDSGQGVNEQFF. CDR3 in DNA: TGTGCCAGCAGCTTAGATTCGGGACAGGGTGTAAATGAGCAGTTCTTC. Drawing the rest from reference TRBV7-2 and TRBJ2-1, the complete variable domain is GAGVSQSPSNKVTEKGKDVELRCDPISGHTALYWYRQSLGQGLEFLIYFQGNSAPDKSGLPSDRFSAERTGGSVSTLTIQRTQQEDSAVYLCASSLDSGQGVNEQFFGPGTRLTVL.